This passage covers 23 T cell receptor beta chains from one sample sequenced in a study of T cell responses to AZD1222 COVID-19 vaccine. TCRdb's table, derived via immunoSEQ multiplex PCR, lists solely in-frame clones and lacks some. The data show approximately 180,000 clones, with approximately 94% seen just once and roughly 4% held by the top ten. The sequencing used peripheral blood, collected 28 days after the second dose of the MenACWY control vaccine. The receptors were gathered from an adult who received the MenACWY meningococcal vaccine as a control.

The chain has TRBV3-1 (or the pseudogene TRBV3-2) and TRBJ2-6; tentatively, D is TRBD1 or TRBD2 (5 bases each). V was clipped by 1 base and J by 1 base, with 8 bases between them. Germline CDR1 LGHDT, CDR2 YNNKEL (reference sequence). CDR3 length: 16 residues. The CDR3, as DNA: TGTGCCAGCAGCCAAGGAGAGGGGTCTGGGGCCAACGTCCTGACTTTC. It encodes CASSQGEGSGANVLTF.

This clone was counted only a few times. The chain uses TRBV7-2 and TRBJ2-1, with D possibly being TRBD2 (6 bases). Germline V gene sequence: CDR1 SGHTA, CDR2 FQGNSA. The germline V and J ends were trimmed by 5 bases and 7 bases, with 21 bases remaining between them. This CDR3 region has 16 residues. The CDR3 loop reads CASSPRLAGRGNEQFF. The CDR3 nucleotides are TGTGCCAGCAGCCCGAGGTTGGCGGGACGGGGGAATGAGCAGTTCTTC.

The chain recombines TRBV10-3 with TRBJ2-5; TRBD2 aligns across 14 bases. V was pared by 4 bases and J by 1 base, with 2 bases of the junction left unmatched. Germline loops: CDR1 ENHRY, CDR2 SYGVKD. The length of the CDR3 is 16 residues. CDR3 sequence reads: CAISGGTSGSQETQYF. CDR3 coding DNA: TGTGCCATCAGTGGAGGGACTAGCGGGAGCCAAGAGACCCAGTACTTC.

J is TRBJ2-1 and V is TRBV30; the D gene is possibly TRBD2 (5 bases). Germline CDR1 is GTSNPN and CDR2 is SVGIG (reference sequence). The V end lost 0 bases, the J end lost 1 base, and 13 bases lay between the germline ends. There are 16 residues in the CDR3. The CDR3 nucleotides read TGTGCCTGGAGTGTACGGCGGGTCGATTCCTACAATGAGCAGTTCTTC. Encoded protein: CAWSVRRVDSYNEQFF. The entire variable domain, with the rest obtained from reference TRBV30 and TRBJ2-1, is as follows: SQTIHQWPATLVQPVGSPLSLECTVEGTSNPNLYWYRQAAGRGLQLLFYSVGIGQISSEVPQNLSASRPQDRQFILSSKKLLLSDSGFYLCAWSVRRVDSYNEQFFGPGTRLTVL.

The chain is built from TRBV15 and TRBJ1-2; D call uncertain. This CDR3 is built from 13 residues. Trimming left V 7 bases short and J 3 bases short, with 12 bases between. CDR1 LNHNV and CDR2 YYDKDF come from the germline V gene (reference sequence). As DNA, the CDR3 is TGTGCCACCACTAAGGGAGAGGACTATGGCTACACCTTC. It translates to CATTKGEDYGYTF.

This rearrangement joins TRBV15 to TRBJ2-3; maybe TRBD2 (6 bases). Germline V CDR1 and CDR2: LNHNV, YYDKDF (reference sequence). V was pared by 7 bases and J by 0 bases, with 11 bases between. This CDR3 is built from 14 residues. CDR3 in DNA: TGTGCCACCACCGGAGGGGCTAGCACAGATACGCAGTATTTT. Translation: CATTGGASTDTQYF.

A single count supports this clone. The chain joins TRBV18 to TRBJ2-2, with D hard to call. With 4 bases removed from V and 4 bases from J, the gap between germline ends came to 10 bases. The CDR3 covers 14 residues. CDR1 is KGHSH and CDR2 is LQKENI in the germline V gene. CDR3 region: CASSRDPSTGELFF. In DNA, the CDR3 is TGTGCCAGCTCACGCGACCCTTCCACCGGGGAGCTGTTTTTT.

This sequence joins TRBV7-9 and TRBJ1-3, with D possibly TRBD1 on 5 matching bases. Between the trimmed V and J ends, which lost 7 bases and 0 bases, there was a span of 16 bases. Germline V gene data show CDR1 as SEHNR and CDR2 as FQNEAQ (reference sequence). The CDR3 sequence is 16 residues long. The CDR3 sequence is CASIPPGLTSGNTIYF. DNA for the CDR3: TGTGCCAGCATCCCACCGGGGCTAACCTCTGGAAACACCATATATTTT.

The CDR3 DNA follows: TGTGCCAGCAGTGTTTACAGACAAGAGACCCAGTACTTC. Translation: CASSVYRQETQYF. The gene calls are TRBV27 and TRBJ2-5, with D hard to call. V lost 5 bases and J lost 2, with 9 bases in between. Germline-derived CDR1 and CDR2 are MNHEY and SMNVEV (reference sequence). The CDR3 is 13 amino acids.

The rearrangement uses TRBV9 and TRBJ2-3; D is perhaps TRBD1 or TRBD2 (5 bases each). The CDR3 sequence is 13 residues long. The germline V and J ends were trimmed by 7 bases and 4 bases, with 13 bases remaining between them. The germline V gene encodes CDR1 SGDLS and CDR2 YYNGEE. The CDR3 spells CASGEGLADTQYF. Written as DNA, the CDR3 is TGTGCCAGCGGCGAGGGGTTGGCAGATACGCAGTATTTT.

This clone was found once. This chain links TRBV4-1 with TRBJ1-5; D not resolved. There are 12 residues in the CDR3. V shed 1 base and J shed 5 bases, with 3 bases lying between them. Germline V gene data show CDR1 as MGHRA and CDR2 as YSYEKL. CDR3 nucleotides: TGCGCCAGCAGCCAAGGGGATCAGCCCCAGCATTTT. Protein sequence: CASSQGDQPQHF.

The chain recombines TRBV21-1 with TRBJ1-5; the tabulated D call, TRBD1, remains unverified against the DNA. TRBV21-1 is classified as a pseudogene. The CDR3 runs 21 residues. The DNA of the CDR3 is TGTGCCAGCAGCAAAGTAATTATGCCAACACAGGGGGCATGGGGAAATCAGCCCCAGCATTTT. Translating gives CASSKVIMPTQGAWGNQPQHF.

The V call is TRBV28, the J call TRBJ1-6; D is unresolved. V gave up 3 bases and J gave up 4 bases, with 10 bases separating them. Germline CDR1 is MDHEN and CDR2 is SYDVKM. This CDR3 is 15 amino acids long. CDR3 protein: CASSFATAYNSPLHF. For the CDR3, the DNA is TGTGCCAGCAGTTTTGCTACAGCGTATAATTCACCCCTCCACTTT.

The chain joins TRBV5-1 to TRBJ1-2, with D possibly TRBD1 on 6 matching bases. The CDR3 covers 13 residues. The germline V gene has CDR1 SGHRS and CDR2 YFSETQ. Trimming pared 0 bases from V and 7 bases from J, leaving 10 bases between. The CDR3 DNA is TGCGCCAGCAGCTTGGCCTGGACAGTTGGCTACACCTTC. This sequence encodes CASSLAWTVGYTF.

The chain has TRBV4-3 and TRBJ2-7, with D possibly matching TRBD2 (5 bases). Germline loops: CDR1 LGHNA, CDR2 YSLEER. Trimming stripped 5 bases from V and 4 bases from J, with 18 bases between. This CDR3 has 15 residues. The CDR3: CASSREPSGDYEQYF. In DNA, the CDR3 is TGCGCCAGCAGCAGGGAACCAAGCGGAGATTACGAGCAGTACTTC.

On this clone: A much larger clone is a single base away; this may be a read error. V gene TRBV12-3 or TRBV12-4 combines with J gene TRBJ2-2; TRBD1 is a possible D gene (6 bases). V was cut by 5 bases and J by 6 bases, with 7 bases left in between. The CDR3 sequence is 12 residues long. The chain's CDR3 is CASSQGPGELFF. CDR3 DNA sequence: TGTGCCAGCAGTCAGGGGCCCGGGGAGCTGTTTTTT.

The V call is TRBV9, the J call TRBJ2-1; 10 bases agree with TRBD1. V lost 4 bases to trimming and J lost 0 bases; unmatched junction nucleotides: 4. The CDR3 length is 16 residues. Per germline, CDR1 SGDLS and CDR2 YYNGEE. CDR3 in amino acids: CASSKDRGSSYNEQFF. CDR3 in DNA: TGTGCCAGCAGCAAGGACAGGGGGAGCTCCTACAATGAGCAGTTCTTC.

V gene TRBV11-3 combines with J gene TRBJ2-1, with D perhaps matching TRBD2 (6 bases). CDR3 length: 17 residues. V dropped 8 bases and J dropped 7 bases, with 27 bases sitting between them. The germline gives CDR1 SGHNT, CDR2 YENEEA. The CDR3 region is CASSNPVGAGLWNEQFF. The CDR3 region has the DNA TGTGCCAGCTCAAACCCCGTAGGAGCGGGTCTATGGAATGAGCAGTTCTTC.

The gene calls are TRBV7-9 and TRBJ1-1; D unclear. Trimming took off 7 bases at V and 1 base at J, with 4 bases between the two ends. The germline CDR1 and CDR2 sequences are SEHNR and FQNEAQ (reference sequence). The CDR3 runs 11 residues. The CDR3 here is CASTKNTEAFF. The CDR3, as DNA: TGTGCCAGCACCAAGAACACTGAAGCTTTCTTT. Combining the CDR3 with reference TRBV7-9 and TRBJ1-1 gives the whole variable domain DTGVSQNPRHKITKRGQNVTFRCDPISEHNRLYWYRQTLGQGPEFLTYFQNEAQLEKSRLLSDRFSAERPKGSFSTLEIQRTEQGDSAMYLCASTKNTEAFFGQGTRLTVV.

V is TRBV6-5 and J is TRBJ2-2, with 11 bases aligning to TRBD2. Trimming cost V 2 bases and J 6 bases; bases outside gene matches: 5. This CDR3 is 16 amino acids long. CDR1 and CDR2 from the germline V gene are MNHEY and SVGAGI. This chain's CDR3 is CASSYPASGRPGELFF. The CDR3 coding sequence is TGTGCCAGCAGTTACCCGGCTAGCGGGAGGCCCGGGGAGCTGTTTTTT.

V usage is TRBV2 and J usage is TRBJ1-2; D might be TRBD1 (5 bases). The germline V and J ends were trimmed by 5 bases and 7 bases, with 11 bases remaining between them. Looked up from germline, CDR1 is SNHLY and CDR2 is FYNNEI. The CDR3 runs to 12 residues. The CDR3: CASSFQGAGYTF. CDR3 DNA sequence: TGTGCCAGCAGTTTCCAGGGAGCTGGCTACACCTTC.

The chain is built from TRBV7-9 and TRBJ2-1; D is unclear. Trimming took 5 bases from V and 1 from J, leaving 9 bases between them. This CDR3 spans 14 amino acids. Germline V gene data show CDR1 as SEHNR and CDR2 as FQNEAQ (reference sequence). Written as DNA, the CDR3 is TGTGCCAGCAGCGAAAAAGGTTCCTACAATGAGCAGTTCTTC. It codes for CASSEKGSYNEQFF.

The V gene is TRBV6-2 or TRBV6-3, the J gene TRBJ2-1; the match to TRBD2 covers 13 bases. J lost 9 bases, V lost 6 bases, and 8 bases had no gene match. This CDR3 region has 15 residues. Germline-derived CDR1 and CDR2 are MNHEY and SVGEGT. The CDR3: CASSQLAGGPGEQFF. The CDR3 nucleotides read TGTGCCAGCAGCCAACTAGCGGGAGGGCCCGGTGAGCAGTTCTTC.